This T cell receptor beta chain was sequenced during a study of shared clonotypes between healthy human individuals. Overall study context: Donor ages ranged 18 to 49 years: a couple of women, a few men.

Genomic DNA per cell subset filled all wells of several immunoSEQ plates. The data were produced by immunoSEQ multiplex PCR, yet TCRdb's version contains in-frame clones alone and is incomplete. The profile covers 450,000 to 500,000 clones, with 70% to 85% appearing a single time and 10% to 15% taken by the ten largest. Germline V CDR1 and CDR2: MNHEY, SMNVEV (reference sequence). The V segment lost 6 bases and the J segment 3 bases; nucleotides outside the gene matches: 14. CDR3 length: 16 residues. The sequencing input was PBMCs. This chain uses TRBV27 with TRBJ2-7; 7 nucleotides line up with TRBD1. The receptor was derived from a woman between 40 and 55 years old in good health. Some clones in this sample may be carry-over from other donors' samples. The CDR3 sequence is CASSLRAGTAVYEQYF. The CDR3 coding sequence is TGTGCCAGCAGCTTAAGGGCCGGGACAGCGGTCTACGAGCAGTACTTC.